The 8 T cell receptor beta chains listed next were all sequenced from one sample in a study of a mutant IDH1 vaccine in newly diagnosed glioma. Some clones are missing from TCRdb's copy, which holds only in-frame ones; the method was immunoSEQ multiplex PCR. Found here are approximately 35,000 clones, around 60% of them singletons; the top ten hold about 11%. Their target antigens are unknown. Time point indicated: week 5, during vaccination. Doses of 300 ug of mutant IDH1 20-mer peptide were given with topical imiquimod. The sample consisted of PBMCs, taken from a glioma patient whose treatment included an IDH1 peptide vaccine. All receptors come from a woman under 30 with glioma.

This clone has a single count. The chain uses TRBV27 and TRBJ2-5, with TRBD1 identical over 9 bases. Germline values: CDR1 MNHEY, CDR2 SMNVEV (reference sequence). The CDR3 loop spans 14 amino acids. V dropped 6 bases and J dropped 6; count of bases not matched to a gene: 8. CDR3 sequence: CASSPRDRAQTQYF. The CDR3 DNA follows: TGTGCCAGCAGCCCCCGGGACAGGGCACAGACCCAGTACTTC.

The table lists this clone with a count of one. The chain couples TRBV9 to TRBJ2-1; 10 bases align to TRBD1. The J segment lost 6 bases and the V segment lost 4 bases, leaving 7 bases of the junction unmatched. CDR1 is SGDLS and CDR2 is YYNGEE in the germline V gene. There are 15 residues in the CDR3. CDR3 nucleotide sequence: TGTGCCAGCAGCAAGGCGGGACAGGGGTTCAATGAGCAGTTCTTC. Translating gives CASSKAGQGFNEQFF.

This clone was counted a few times. V is TRBV29-1 and J is TRBJ2-7; D gene ambiguous. Germline V CDR1 and CDR2: SQVTM, ANQGSEA. This CDR3 region has 11 residues. Trimming took 4 bases from V and 2 from J, leaving 6 bases between them. Here the CDR3 reads CSVAAAYEQYF. The DNA for the CDR3 is TGCAGCGTTGCGGCCGCCTACGAGCAGTACTTC.

The chain joins TRBV6-1 to TRBJ1-2; possible D gene TRBD1, 5 bases. Germline CDR1 and CDR2: MNHNS and SASEGT. V lost 1 base to trimming and J lost 8 bases, with 14 bases between them. The CDR3 has 14 residues. In DNA form, the CDR3 reads TGTGCCAGCAGTGAAGTCAGGGAGGGTAGAGGCTACACCTTC. Amino acid sequence: CASSEVREGRGYTF.

The chain carries TRBV19 and TRBJ2-7; the D gene is possibly TRBD2 (6 bases). CDR3 length: 13 residues. CDR1 and CDR2 (germline): LNHDA, SQIVND (reference sequence). V lost 5 bases, J lost 6 bases, and 14 bases lay in between. In DNA form, the CDR3 reads TGTGCCAGTAGTCCGTCGGGACTGATCGAGCAGTACTTC. Its translation: CASSPSGLIEQYF.

The V call is TRBV19, the J call TRBJ1-5, with D tentatively TRBD1 (5 bases). The CDR3 totals 13 residues. Trimming took off 4 bases at V and 7 bases at J, with 11 bases between the two ends. CDR1 is LNHDA and CDR2 is SQIVND in the germline V gene (reference sequence). CDR3 residues: CASSTYQGQPQHF. CDR3 DNA: TGTGCCAGTAGTACTTATCAGGGACAGCCCCAGCATTTT.

The gene calls are TRBV11-3 and TRBJ1-2, with D unclear. The CDR3 is made up of 12 amino acids. Germline V gene lookup returns CDR1 SGHNT and CDR2 YENEEA. The V and J ends lost 2 bases and 8 bases respectively, with 9 bases between them. The CDR3 sequence: CASSLQATGYTF. DNA of the CDR3: TGTGCCAGCAGCTTACAGGCTACGGGCTACACCTTC.

This sequence joins TRBV6-5 and TRBJ1-1, with 8 bases that match TRBD1. Germline loops: CDR1 MNHEY, CDR2 SVGAGI. This CDR3 comprises 13 residues. Unmatched junction bases numbered 6, after V lost 6 bases and J lost 6 bases. The CDR3 bases are TGTGCCAGCAGAAGGACAGGGAATCCTGAAGCTTTCTTT. Amino acids: CASRRTGNPEAFF.